A few counts support the clone carrying this TCR beta chain. Its antigen remains unknown. The data originate from a study of cytomegalovirus exposure and HLA in healthy donors. Study-wide findings and caveats: The availability of immune exposure information extended only to CMV serostatus. TCR sequences were mostly rare, though some public TCRs occurred in many donors. Segments of the TCR beta V type were, in most cases, productive about 87% or about 30% of the time in an earlier analysis.

A multiplex PCR was run with 60 Vbeta primers and 13 Jbeta primers. Some clones are missing from TCRdb's copy, which holds only in-frame ones; the method was immunoSEQ multiplex PCR. The data hold about 150,000 clones, with roughly 80% observed a single time. The CDR3 consists of 14 residues. V shed 5 bases and J shed 4 bases, with 14 bases lying between them. The germline gives CDR1 MNHEY, CDR2 SMNVEV (reference sequence). Donors counted as nominally healthy when sampled, yet unrecorded immune exposures were likely. This receptor was taken from a woman under 40 in good health and CMV-seronegative. Source material: PBMCs. The V call is TRBV27, the J call TRBJ1-1; D remains unclear. This CDR3 is CASSRNAPSTEAFF. The CDR3 DNA reads as TGTGCCAGCAGTCGAAACGCCCCCAGCACTGAAGCTTTCTTT.